This T cell receptor beta chain stems from a study of cytomegalovirus exposure and HLA in healthy donors. Whole-study context: Among the 370 or so donors who were genotyped, approximately 76% fell in the genetic ancestry cluster that is associated with self-reported Caucasian donors.

The PCR made use of 60 Vbeta and 13 Jbeta primers. Profiled with immunoSEQ multiplex PCR; TCRdb holds only in-frame clones, not every one. The sample shows roughly 49,000 clones, about 81% of them seen only once. This CDR3 comprises 17 residues. The germline CDR1 and CDR2 sequences are SGHVS and FQNEAQ. Trimming removed 1 base from V and 0 bases from J, with 13 bases in between. The sample was PBMCs. The sequence derives from a boy younger than 18 in good health and CMV-seropositive. V gene TRBV7-8 combines with J gene TRBJ1-3; possible D gene TRBD1, 5 bases. The CDR3 protein is CASSLGWPGNSGNTIYF. The CDR3 DNA is TGTGCCAGCAGCTTAGGTTGGCCAGGGAACTCTGGAAACACCATATATTTT.